The rows below give T cell receptor beta chains drawn from one sample of a study of cytotoxic CD8 clonotypes in ibrutinib-treated CLL. Data came from immunoSEQ multiplex PCR; TCRdb stores just in-frame clones and leaves some out. The table records 150,000 or so clones, around three quarters of them present only once. Specimen: PBMCs, collected after 12 months of ibrutinib treatment. Receptors were obtained from a human donor with chronic lymphocytic leukemia. Each CDR3 is given with its conserved first and last residue. The D gene is left open where the match is weak. Expanded clones are given a class, and other clones once, few, many or no size at all.

d_gene	v_gene	abundance	j_gene	CDR3nt	CDR3aa
.	TRBV4-1	.	TRBJ2-3	TGCGCCAGCAGCCTCGATCGGGACACCACGCAGTATTTT	CASSLDRDTTQYF
.	TRBV5-4	.	TRBJ1-1	TGTGCCAGCAGCTTTAGTGTGGTCACTGAAGCTTTCTTT	CASSFSVVTEAFF
TRBD1	TRBV19	.	TRBJ2-7	TGTGCCAGTAGACCCTCGATCCGGGACAGTTTTTACGAGCAGTACTTC	CASRPSIRDSFYEQYF
TRBD2	TRBV5-1	.	TRBJ2-5	TGCGCCAGCAGCCTTTCGGTGGTAGCGGGAGTTCTTTCTCAGGAGACCCAGTACTTC	CASSLSVVAGVLSQETQYF
TRBD1	TRBV27	few	TRBJ2-1	TGTGCCAGCAGTTTAATGGGGACAGATGTTTCCTACAATGAGCAGTTCTTC	CASSLMGTDVSYNEQFF
TRBD1	TRBV15	.	TRBJ1-6	TGTGCCACGAAGCAGGGGGCCTTCGTGGGTTCACCCCTCCACTTT	CATKQGAFVGSPLHF
TRBD2	TRBV7-8	.	TRBJ2-1	TGTGCCAGCAGCCTAACTAGCGGGAGTACTGATGAGCAGTTCTTC	CASSLTSGSTDEQFF
.	TRBV15	.	TRBJ2-1	TGTGCCACCAGTCGGCAAGCGGGCCTGACCTACAATGAGCAGTTCTTC	CATSRQAGLTYNEQFF
.	TRBV11-2	.	TRBJ1-3	TGTGCCAGCAGCCCCACTTACGGCTCTGGAAACACCATATATTTT	CASSPTYGSGNTIYF
.	TRBV30	.	TRBJ1-2	TGTGCCTGGAGTGTATCCCTCGACTTGGGTGGCTACACCTTC	CAWSVSLDLGGYTF
TRBD2	TRBV5-1	.	TRBJ2-2	TGCGCCAGCAGAAAAACTAGCGGGATGAACACCGGGGAGCTGTTTTTT	CASRKTSGMNTGELFF
TRBD2	TRBV6-1	few	TRBJ2-2	TGTGCCAGCAGTGCGCTAGCGGGAGGGACCGGGGAGCTGTTTTTT	CASSALAGGTGELFF
.	TRBV7-3	.	TRBJ2-3	TGTGCCAGCAGCCGGGACTCCTCTAGCACAGATACGCAGTATTTT	CASSRDSSSTDTQYF
.	TRBV11-2	.	TRBJ2-3	TGTGCCAGCAGCCCCCGAACAGGGATCCCAGATACGCAGTATTTT	CASSPRTGIPDTQYF
.	TRBV6-5	.	TRBJ1-1	TGTGCCAGCAGTTACTTGTGGAACACTGAAGCTTTCTTT	CASSYLWNTEAFF
.	TRBV6-5	.	TRBJ2-7	TGTGCCAGCAGTTCCCTCCTCGCTGGGGAGCAGTACTTC	CASSSLLAGEQYF
.	TRBV19	.	TRBJ2-1	TGTGCCAGTAGTATAGACCGAGGGGGTCGGCACAATGAGCAGTTCTTC	CASSIDRGGRHNEQFF
TRBD1	TRBV4-1	.	TRBJ2-7	TGCGCCAGCAGCCAAGAGTTATCCCGGGACAGGGCTTATCCCTCTTGGGTCGAGCAGTACTTC	CASSQELSRDRAYPSWVEQYF
TRBD2	TRBV7-2	.	TRBJ2-1	TGTGCCAGCAGCTCACTAGCGGGCTTCCCCAATGAGCAGTTCTTC	CASSSLAGFPNEQFF
TRBD2	TRBV11-2	.	TRBJ2-5	TGTGCCAGCAGCTTAGGGGTTAGCGGGAGAGGTGAGGAGACCCAGTACTTC	CASSLGVSGRGEETQYF
TRBD2	TRBV7-6	few	TRBJ2-1	TGTGCCAGCAGCTCGGTGAGCGGGATCTCCTACAATGAGCAGTTCTTC	CASSSVSGISYNEQFF
.	TRBV6-5	.	TRBJ2-7	TGTGCCAGCAGTTACTTGAGTACTCCCCTCGAGCAGTACTTC	CASSYLSTPLEQYF
TRBD1	TRBV28	.	TRBJ2-7	TGTGCCAGCTTAGGGGAAGGGGACAGCTACTACGAGCAGTACTTC	CASLGEGDSYYEQYF
.	TRBV27	.	TRBJ2-1	TGTGCCAGCAGCCTGGTGGACGCCCCCCCCTACAATGAGCAGTTCTTC	CASSLVDAPPYNEQFF
.	TRBV11-2	.	TRBJ2-1	TGTGCCAGCAGCGGAGGGTATTCTTGGAATGAGCAGTTCTTC	CASSGGYSWNEQFF
TRBD1	TRBV19	.	TRBJ1-1	TGTGCCAGTAGTTCCTGGACAGGGATAAACACTGAAGCTTTCTTT	CASSSWTGINTEAFF
TRBD1	TRBV9	.	TRBJ2-7	TGTGCCAGCAAGGGGGCCTCGGGGGAGCAGTACTTC	CASKGASGEQYF
.	TRBV7-2	.	TRBJ2-7	TGTGCCAGCAGCCTCCCGACTGGCGAGCAGTACTTC	CASSLPTGEQYF
TRBD2	TRBV7-9	once	TRBJ2-7	TGTGCCAGCAGCTCCACCTCTAGCGGGGCGGGAGGGGAGCAGTACTTC	CASSSTSSGAGGEQYF
.	TRBV7-2	.	TRBJ2-4	TGTGCCAGCAGCTTCGTCCGCGCAGCCCGAAACATTCAGTACTTC	CASSFVRAARNIQYF
.	TRBV7-9	.	TRBJ1-1	TGTGCCAGCAGCTTATCCTTGAACACTGAAGCTTTCTTT	CASSLSLNTEAFF
TRBD2	TRBV14	.	TRBJ2-1	TGTGCCAGCAGCCTACTAGCGGGAGTGTCCTACAATGAGCAGTTCTTC	CASSLLAGVSYNEQFF
TRBD2	TRBV4-2	.	TRBJ2-7	TGTGCCAGCAGCCAACATATAGCTGGGACTAGCGGAATCTACGAGCAGTACTTC	CASSQHIAGTSGIYEQYF
.	TRBV30	.	TRBJ1-4	TGTGCCTGGAGTGTACTGGCATTGCCTAATGAAAAACTGTTTTTT	CAWSVLALPNEKLFF
.	TRBV27	.	TRBJ2-2	TGTGCCAGCAGTTTATCCCCCAGAGCGAACACCGGGGAGCTGTTTTTT	CASSLSPRANTGELFF
.	TRBV6-5	.	TRBJ2-1	TGTGCCAGCAGTTACATCCAGGGGCCGGCGAATGAGCAGTTCTTC	CASSYIQGPANEQFF
TRBD1	TRBV5-1	.	TRBJ2-5	TGCGCCAGCAGCATCCACAGGGGAGTGAGCCAAGAGACCCAGTACTTC	CASSIHRGVSQETQYF
.	TRBV5-4	few	TRBJ1-1	TGTGCCAGCAGTCCTATGTGGTCGGTAGACGACACTGAAGCTTTCTTT	CASSPMWSVDDTEAFF